Sequencing of this T cell receptor (beta chain) was carried out in a study of cytotoxic CD8 clonotypes in ibrutinib-treated CLL. V was pared by 2 bases and J by 4 bases, with 14 bases between. This CDR3 contains 15 residues. Per germline, CDR1 KGHSH and CDR2 LQKENI. Using immunoSEQ multiplex PCR, the repertoire was profiled, and TCRdb retains in-frame clones only, with some absent. The sample contains some 200,000 clones, approximately 70% of which appear only once. This clone was found once. The rearrangement uses TRBV18 and TRBJ1-1; a possible D gene is TRBD1 (6 bases). The clonotype was recovered from a human donor with chronic lymphocytic leukemia. The sample consisted of PBMCs, taken after 12 months of ibrutinib treatment. The CDR3 region has the DNA TGTGCCAGCTCACCAGCAGGGGTAAGGGTCACTGAAGCTTTCTTT. Protein sequence: CASSPAGVRVTEAFF.